These T cell receptor beta chains were read from a single sample in a study of blood T cell repertoires in COVID-19. This table comes from immunoSEQ multiplex PCR, and its TCRdb copy is limited to in-frame clones, with some not included. The sample includes 120,000 or so clones, more than 75% seen only once; the top ten take just under 30%. Sequencing used peripheral blood. The receptor source for this set is an older woman with acute or convalescent COVID-19. Both conserved end residues are part of each CDR3. A D gene is named only where the DNA matches it firmly. For some rows the clone size is stated as once, few or many, or as a class when expanded; others skip it.

size: NA
V: TRBV6-1
D: TRBD2
J: TRBJ2-3
CDR3: CASSETGGGITDTQYF
DNA: TGTGCCAGCAGTGAAACGGGAGGGGGGATAACAGATACGCAGTATTTT

size: NA
V: TRBV2
D: TRBD1
J: TRBJ1-6
CDR3: CASSVQGESPLHF
DNA: TGTGCCAGCAGTGTTCAGGGGGAGTCACCCCTCCACTTT

size: NA
V: TRBV28
D: TRBD2
J: TRBJ2-3
CDR3: CASRLAGDTDTQYF
DNA: TGTGCCAGCAGACTAGCGGGGGACACAGATACGCAGTATTTT

size: NA
V: TRBV23-1
D: NA
J: TRBJ1-6
CDR3: CASSQVRGTGGSPLHF
DNA: TGCGCCAGCAGTCAAGTTCGAGGAACCGGGGGTTCACCCCTCCACTTT

size: NA
V: TRBV6-5
D: NA
J: TRBJ1-4
CDR3: CASSNRRNEKLFF
DNA: TGTGCCAGCAGCAACAGACGGAATGAAAAACTGTTTTTT

size: NA
V: TRBV5-1
D: NA
J: TRBJ2-2
CDR3: CASSLGQGSLSTGELFF
DNA: TGCGCCAGCAGCTTAGGTCAGGGCAGTCTATCCACCGGGGAGCTGTTTTTT

size: NA
V: TRBV5-1
D: NA
J: TRBJ2-2
CDR3: CASSLGFRQRTGELFF
DNA: TGCGCCAGCAGCTTGGGTTTTAGGCAGAGGACCGGGGAGCTGTTTTTT

size: once
V: TRBV3-1/TRBV3-2
D: NA
J: TRBJ1-1
CDR3: CASSHRQFNTEAFF
DNA: TGTGCCAGCAGCCACCGACAGTTTAACACTGAAGCTTTCTTT

size: NA
V: TRBV24-1
D: TRBD2
J: TRBJ2-3
CDR3: CATSGLAGGLLSTDTQYF
DNA: TGTGCCACCAGCGGACTAGCGGGCGGTCTCCTTAGCACAGATACGCAGTATTTT

size: NA
V: TRBV30
D: TRBD1
J: TRBJ1-1
CDR3: CAWSWTGAMNTEAFF
DNA: TGTGCCTGGAGTTGGACAGGGGCGATGAACACTGAAGCTTTCTTT

size: NA
V: TRBV5-5
D: NA
J: TRBJ2-1
CDR3: CASSLDGGLLEGEQFF
DNA: TGTGCCAGCAGCTTGGACGGGGGACTCCTTGAGGGTGAGCAGTTCTTC

size: NA
V: TRBV6-5
D: NA
J: TRBJ1-3
CDR3: CASSSPGGGNTIYF
DNA: TGTGCCAGCAGTTCCCCGGGGGGGGGAAACACCATATATTTT

size: NA
V: TRBV27
D: NA
J: TRBJ2-7
CDR3: CASSPSIGAQGQYF
DNA: TGTGCCAGCAGTCCTTCGATCGGAGCCCAAGGGCAGTACTTC

size: NA
V: TRBV28
D: NA
J: TRBJ1-5
CDR3: CASRRDINQPQHF
DNA: TGTGCCAGCAGACGGGACATAAATCAGCCCCAGCATTTT

size: NA
V: TRBV6-4
D: NA
J: TRBJ1-4
CDR3: CASSSSRQVGNEKLFF
DNA: TGTGCCAGCAGTAGTTCTCGACAGGTAGGGAATGAAAAACTGTTTTTT

size: NA
V: TRBV28
D: NA
J: TRBJ1-3
CDR3: CASRDYSGNTIYF
DNA: TGTGCCAGCAGGGACTACTCTGGAAACACCATATATTTT

size: NA
V: TRBV2
D: TRBD1
J: TRBJ1-1
CDR3: CASRTAGQGTEAFF
DNA: TGTGCCAGCAGAACAGCGGGACAGGGGACTGAAGCTTTCTTT

size: NA
V: TRBV27
D: TRBD1
J: TRBJ1-2
CDR3: CASRETGVYGYTF
DNA: TGTGCCAGCAGGGAGACAGGGGTTTATGGCTACACCTTC

size: few
V: TRBV10-1
D: TRBD1
J: TRBJ2-7
CDR3: CASSPDRVGEQYF
DNA: TGCGCCAGCAGCCCTGACAGGGTAGGCGAGCAGTACTTC

size: NA
V: TRBV18
D: TRBD1
J: TRBJ1-2
CDR3: CASSPGQGNYGYTF
DNA: TGTGCCAGCTCACCAGGACAGGGAAACTATGGCTACACCTTC

size: NA
V: TRBV24-1
D: NA
J: TRBJ1-2
CDR3: CATNGGANYGYTF
DNA: TGTGCCACCAACGGGGGGGCTAACTATGGCTACACCTTC

size: once
V: TRBV25-1
D: TRBD1
J: TRBJ1-3
CDR3: CASITSDRVGNTIYF
DNA: TGTGCCAGTATTACAAGTGACAGGGTAGGGAACACCATATATTTT